The 32 T cell receptor beta chains in this list originate from one sample, sequenced in a study of T cells after yellow fever vaccination. MiXCR was run by TCRdb on the 5' RACE reads, yielding one entry per CDR3 protein. This sample has 170,000 or so distinct CDR3 sequences, with about a tenth found just once. This sample comprised CD8+ T cells sorted from PBMCs, obtained 45 days after the yellow fever booster vaccination. These receptors were obtained from a man in his late teens or twenties who received the YFV17D yellow fever vaccine.

The chain links TRBV4-3 to TRBJ2-3, with 11 nucleotides matching TRBD2. CDR3 size: 17 residues. V trimming: 4 bases; J trimming: 2 bases; junction bases outside the gene matches: 8. From germline, CDR1 is LGHNA and CDR2 YSLEER. The DNA for the CDR3 is TGCGCCAGCAGCCTGGGGACTAGCGGATCCAACACAGATACGCAGTATTTT. Its translation is CASSLGTSGSNTDTQYF.

The rearrangement joins TRBV15 to TRBJ1-3; D not certain. This CDR3 contains 16 residues. CDR1 and CDR2 from the germline V gene are LNHNV and YYDKDF (reference sequence). Trimming took off 3 bases at V and 1 base at J, with 13 bases between the two ends. CDR3 protein: CATSRPPLGSGNTIYF. The CDR3 region has the DNA TGTGCCACCAGCAGGCCCCCCCTCGGGTCTGGAAACACCATATATTTT.

The rearrangement joins TRBV5-6 to TRBJ1-1, with TRBD1 as a possible D gene (5 bases). V lost 3 bases and J lost 8, with 8 bases in between. This CDR3 is 11 amino acids long. The germline gives CDR1 SGHDT, CDR2 YYEEEE. The CDR3 protein is CASSSEGEAFF. CDR3 bases: TGTGCCAGCAGCTCCGAGGGGGAAGCTTTCTTT.

The chain couples TRBV4-3 to TRBJ2-2; D gene unclear. V lost 4 bases, J lost 3 bases, and 24 bases lay in between. The CDR3 is made up of 19 amino acids. CDR1 and CDR2 (germline): LGHNA, YSLEER. In DNA form, the CDR3 reads TGCGCCAGCAGCCCATCGCCCCTGGAGAAAGGGTTTGACACCGGGGAGCTGTTTTTT. Its translation: CASSPSPLEKGFDTGELFF.

Many counts were recorded for this clonotype. The rearrangement uses TRBV15 and TRBJ2-1; D gene uncertain. V was pared by 1 base and J by 6 bases, with 10 bases between. This CDR3 contains 14 residues. Germline V lookup: CDR1 LNHNV, CDR2 YYDKDF (reference sequence). CDR3 nucleotides: TGTGCCACCAGCAGAGCCCTCGGACGCAATGAGCAGTTCTTC. Its translation: CATSRALGRNEQFF. The whole variable domain, filled in from reference TRBV15 and TRBJ2-1, reads DAMVIQNPRYQVTQFGKPVTLSCSQTLNHNVMYWYQQKSSQAPKLLFHYYDKDFNNEADTPDNFQSRRPNTSFCFLDIRSPGLGDTAMYLCATSRALGRNEQFFGPGTRLTVL.

The chain recombines TRBV4-3 with TRBJ2-1, with D unclear. Germline lookup yields CDR1 LGHNA and CDR2 YSLEER. The length of the CDR3 is 17 residues. The V end lost 0 bases, the J end lost 1 base, and 13 bases lay between the germline ends. Written as DNA, the CDR3 is TGCGCCAGCAGCCAAGATATTTGGACGGTTTCCTACAATGAGCAGTTCTTC. It translates to CASSQDIWTVSYNEQFF.

J is TRBJ2-7 and V is TRBV5-4; D is undetermined. Trimming left V 6 bases short and J 6 bases short, with 13 bases between. CDR3 length equals 12 residues. Germline loops: CDR1 SGHNT, CDR2 YYREEE (reference sequence). The CDR3 coding sequence is TGTGCCAGCACCAATGAGGCCTCCGAGCAGTACTTC. This sequence encodes CASTNEASEQYF.

This clonotype was observed at least ten times. The gene calls are TRBV4-3 and TRBJ1-5; D is unclear. The CDR3 sequence is 16 residues long. CDR1 is LGHNA, CDR2 YSLEER, per germline. Trimming shortened V by 0 bases and J by 5 bases, and 14 bases separated the two germline ends. The CDR3 DNA sequence: TGCGCCAGCAGCCAAGATCGTGGTGGAGGACATCAGCCCCAGCATTTT. This codes for CASSQDRGGGHQPQHF.

This clonotype occurred many times. The V gene is TRBV1, the J gene TRBJ2-7; TRBD1, the table's D call, was not compared with the DNA. TRBV1 is classified as a pseudogene. CDR3 length: 15 residues. The CDR3 reads CTSSQTGGETYEQYF. CDR3 nucleotides: TGCACCAGCAGCCAGACAGGGGGTGAAACCTACGAGCAGTACTTC.

The chain recombines TRBV5-1 with TRBJ2-1, with 10 bases aligning to TRBD1. This CDR3 spans 14 amino acids. V shed 3 bases and J 6 bases; nucleotides not matched to a gene: 3. Germline V gene data show CDR1 as SGHRS and CDR2 as YFSETQ. As DNA, the CDR3 is TGCGCCAGCAGCTACGGACAGGGGGGCAATGAGCAGTTCTTC. Its protein is CASSYGQGGNEQFF.

V and J are TRBV29-1 and TRBJ1-1; the D is unclear. This CDR3 has 13 amino acids. V shed 1 base and J shed 4 bases, with 10 bases lying between them. CDR1 and CDR2 (germline): SQVTM, ANQGSEA. For the CDR3, the DNA is TGCAGCGTTGAAGCTGTGTTGAGCACTGAAGCTTTCTTT. Its protein product is CSVEAVLSTEAFF.

Ten or more counts support this clonotype. The chain recombines TRBV7-9 with TRBJ2-2; 9 positions match TRBD1. The CDR3 has 16 residues. Germline V gene data show CDR1 as SEHNR and CDR2 as FQNEAQ (reference sequence). V shed 3 bases, J shed 5 bases, and the junction held 7 bases outside the gene matches. The CDR3 is CASSFRRDRETGELFF. In nucleotides, the CDR3 is TGTGCCAGCAGCTTTCGGAGGGACAGGGAGACCGGGGAGCTGTTTTTT.

For the CDR3, the DNA is TGTGCCAGCAGCCCAGACCTGGGGAACACTGAAGCTTTCTTT. Its translation: CASSPDLGNTEAFF. The V gene is TRBV7-3, the J gene TRBJ1-1; D remains unclear. Trimming cost V 5 bases and J 1 base, with 11 bases left between them. Germline lookup yields CDR1 SGHTA and CDR2 FQGTGA. The CDR3 contains 14 residues.

This rearrangement joins TRBV13 to TRBJ2-7; 7 bases fit TRBD1. V was clipped by 8 bases and J by 5 bases; unmatched bases: 6. Germline V gene data show CDR1 as PRHDT and CDR2 as FYEKMQ (reference sequence). CDR3 length equals 12 residues. CDR3 bases: TGTGCCAGCGGACAGGAGTCGGACGAGCAGTACTTC. It translates to CASGQESDEQYF.

This clonotype was observed a handful of times. The chain carries TRBV27 and TRBJ2-5; D might be TRBD1 (6 bases). The V end was cut by 8 bases, the J end by 5 bases, with 21 bases between. In germline, CDR1 is MNHEY, CDR2 SMNVEV (reference sequence). The CDR3 covers 15 residues. CDR3 coding DNA: TGTGCCAGCGGGAAATTTGACAGGACCTGGGAGACCCAGTACTTC. Its translation: CASGKFDRTWETQYF.

This clonotype was detected many times. The J gene is TRBJ2-1, the V gene TRBV7-9; 8 positions match TRBD2. V dropped 8 bases and J dropped 6; count of bases not matched to a gene: 6. This CDR3 spans 13 amino acids. Germline assignment: CDR1 SEHNR and CDR2 FQNEAQ (reference sequence). The CDR3 bases are TGTGCCAGCGAGGGACTAGTGTCCAATGAGCAGTTCTTC. Translated: CASEGLVSNEQFF.

This clonotype was detected only a few times. The chain joins TRBV5-6 to TRBJ2-7, with 7 positions matching TRBD1. From germline, CDR1 is SGHDT and CDR2 YYEEEE. The junction had 3 bases not matched to a gene; V was cut back by 3 bases and J by 6 bases. CDR3 length: 12 residues. This CDR3 is CASSSGTVEQYF. CDR3 coding DNA: TGTGCCAGCAGCTCCGGGACAGTCGAGCAGTACTTC.

The rearrangement uses TRBV7-9 and TRBJ2-2; D gene unclear. The V end lost 6 bases, the J end lost 6 bases, and 8 bases lay between the germline ends. The germline gives CDR1 SEHNR, CDR2 FQNEAQ (reference sequence). CDR3 length: 12 amino acids. For the CDR3, the DNA is TGTGCCAGCAGGCCATATTCCGGGGAGCTGTTTTTT. Translating gives CASRPYSGELFF. Complete variable domain (other parts from reference TRBV7-9 and TRBJ2-2): DTGVSQNPRHKITKRGQNVTFRCDPISEHNRLYWYRQTLGQGPEFLTYFQNEAQLEKSRLLSDRFSAERPKGSFSTLEIQRTEQGDSAMYLCASRPYSGELFFGEGSRLTVL.

The chain joins TRBV5-1 to TRBJ2-7; 8 positions match TRBD2. With 0 bases clipped from V and 1 base from J, the junction kept 9 bases outside the gene matches. The length of the CDR3 is 17 residues. The germline CDR1 and CDR2 sequences are SGHRS and YFSETQ. Here the CDR3 reads CASSLGPGGSRSYEQYF. The CDR3 coding sequence is TGCGCCAGCAGCTTGGGTCCGGGGGGGAGTAGGTCCTACGAGCAGTACTTC. Supplemented by reference TRBV5-1 and TRBJ2-7, the full variable domain reads KAGVTQTPRYLIKTRGQQVTLSCSPISGHRSVSWYQQTPGQGLQFLFEYFSETQRNKGNFPGRFSGRQFSNSRSEMNVSTLELGDSALYLCASSLGPGGSRSYEQYFGPGTRLTVT.

A few counts support this clonotype. This chain joins TRBV29-1 and TRBJ2-6, with TRBD1 matching 7 bases. Germline-derived CDR1 and CDR2 are SQVTM and ANQGSEA. V lost 4 bases, J lost 3 bases, and 3 bases stayed unmatched. CDR3 length: 14 amino acids. The CDR3 coding sequence is TGCAGCGTTGCGACAGGGATTGGGGCCAACGTCCTGACTTTC. Its protein product is CSVATGIGANVLTF.

The CDR3 DNA follows: TGTGCCAGCACCGCGTGGATGGGGACTGAAGCTTTCTTT. Its translation: CASTAWMGTEAFF. The rearrangement joins TRBV13 to TRBJ1-1; D unresolved. CDR3 size: 13 residues. V was cut by 7 bases and J by 5 bases, with 14 bases left in between. In germline, CDR1 is PRHDT, CDR2 FYEKMQ (reference sequence).

The chain has TRBV5-1 and TRBJ2-1; D gene unclear. The CDR3 extends over 15 amino acids. Trimming cost V 2 bases and J 0 bases, with 9 bases left between them. CDR1 and CDR2 (germline): SGHRS, YFSETQ. The chain's CDR3 is CASSFLRNSYNEQFF. The CDR3 DNA sequence: TGCGCCAGCAGCTTTCTCAGGAACTCCTACAATGAGCAGTTCTTC.

There are a few counts of this clonotype. One end of the junction varies from germline; a read error may be responsible. The chain couples TRBV19 to TRBJ2-2; 9 positions agree with TRBD1. The CDR3 sequence is 17 residues long. The V gene's germline CDR1 is LNHDA and CDR2 SQIVND (reference sequence). CDR3 nucleotides: TGTGCCAGTAGCATAGACTCCGGGACAGGGCCCACCGGGGAGCTGTTTTTT. Its protein is CASSIDSGTGPTGELFF.

This clonotype was observed a handful of times. V gene TRBV4-1 combines with J gene TRBJ2-5, with 8 bases aligning to TRBD1. This CDR3 contains 15 residues. Looked up from germline, CDR1 is MGHRA and CDR2 is YSYEKL. J was trimmed by 4 bases and V by 2 bases; bases with no gene match: 6. In DNA form, the CDR3 reads TGCGCCAGCAGCCAACTCCCGGACAGGGTAGAGACCCAGTACTTC. It codes for CASSQLPDRVETQYF.

The genes are TRBV7-9 and TRBJ1-2; tentative D call: TRBD1 (5 bases). The V gene lost 2 bases and the J gene lost 5 bases, with 9 bases spanning the gap. Germline assignment: CDR1 SEHNR and CDR2 FQNEAQ (reference sequence). The CDR3 totals 13 residues. As DNA, the CDR3 is TGTGCCAGCAGCTTAAGCGGGGGTTATGGCTACACCTTC. Protein sequence: CASSLSGGYGYTF. Supplemented by reference TRBV7-9 and TRBJ1-2, the full variable domain reads DTGVSQNPRHKITKRGQNVTFRCDPISEHNRLYWYRQTLGQGPEFLTYFQNEAQLEKSRLLSDRFSAERPKGSFSTLEIQRTEQGDSAMYLCASSLSGGYGYTFGSGTRLTVV.

This clonotype was seen at least ten times. The gene calls are TRBV7-9 and TRBJ2-1, with 9 bases identical to TRBD1. Germline V gives CDR1 SEHNR, CDR2 FQNEAQ (reference sequence). This CDR3 contains 15 residues. Germline trimming cut 5 bases from V and 2 bases from J; bases unmatched to any gene: 4. CDR3 DNA: TGTGCCAGCAGCCCCGGGACAGGGCCCTACAATGAGCAGTTCTTC. It encodes CASSPGTGPYNEQFF.

This clonotype turned up a few times. This rearrangement joins TRBV7-6 to TRBJ2-3, with D hard to call. CDR1 SGHVS and CDR2 FNYEAQ come from the germline V gene. V shed 1 base and J shed 4 bases, with 9 bases lying between them. The CDR3 consists of 14 residues. The CDR3 nucleotides read TGTGCCAGCAGCTTAGACAACGTCCCAGATACGCAGTATTTT. It specifies CASSLDNVPDTQYF.

On this clonotype itself: Since a much larger clone is just one base distant, this may be a read error. The chain has TRBV12-3 or TRBV12-4 and TRBJ2-3; a possible D gene is TRBD2 (5 bases). Trimming removed 2 bases at V and 2 bases at J, with 8 bases between. This CDR3 contains 14 residues. CDR3 region: CASSLTGVTDTQYF. DNA of the CDR3: TGTGCCAGCAGTTTAACCGGGGTCACAGATACGCAGTATTTT.

The chain couples TRBV4-1 to TRBJ2-1; D is uncertain. Trimming took 0 bases from V and 1 from J, leaving 19 bases between them. Germline CDR1 is MGHRA and CDR2 is YSYEKL. The CDR3 extends over 19 amino acids. The CDR3 sequence is CASSQDLRFPLESYNEQFF. CDR3 sequence (DNA): TGCGCCAGCAGCCAAGATCTCCGTTTTCCGCTTGAATCCTACAATGAGCAGTTCTTC.

The chain joins TRBV9 to TRBJ2-1; D not certain. Germline CDR1 SGDLS, CDR2 YYNGEE. Trimming left V 4 bases short and J 7 bases short, with 9 bases between. This CDR3 region has 12 residues. Written as DNA, the CDR3 is TGTGCCAGCAGCCCCGAGGCTAATGAGCAGTTCTTC. This sequence encodes CASSPEANEQFF.

This clonotype was counted a few times. The chain recombines TRBV12-3 or TRBV12-4 with TRBJ1-1, with a tentative D call TRBD1 (5 bases). The CDR3 length is 13 residues. V dropped 3 bases and J dropped 7 bases, with 12 bases sitting between them. The CDR3 loop reads CASSFSGNSEAFF. The CDR3 DNA is TGTGCCAGCAGTTTCTCAGGGAATAGTGAAGCTTTCTTT.

The chain joins TRBV5-1 to TRBJ2-7; D is unresolved. The CDR3 runs to 15 residues. Looked up from germline, CDR1 is SGHRS and CDR2 is YFSETQ. V was shortened by 4 bases and J by 4 bases, with 18 bases between the two germline ends. CDR3 sequence: CASSPGYGPSYEQYV. CDR3 coding DNA: TGCGCCAGCAGCCCCGGGTATGGTCCCTCGTACGAGCAGTACGTC.